Below, 16 T cell receptor beta chains from the same sample are listed, as sequenced in a study of cytomegalovirus exposure and HLA in healthy donors. The PCR contained 60 Vbeta and 13 Jbeta primers. Sequencing was performed with immunoSEQ multiplex PCR; in TCRdb, only in-frame clones are kept and a portion is missing. Here the sample spans 95,000 to 100,000 clones, 75% to 90% being singletons. Sequenced material: PBMCs. The receptors originated from a man aged 25 to 40 in good health and CMV-seronegative.

The J gene is TRBJ1-5, the V gene TRBV19; a weak D match, TRBD1 (5 bases). Looked up from germline, CDR1 is LNHDA and CDR2 is SQIVND (reference sequence). V was pared by 3 bases and J by 0 bases, with 18 bases between. The CDR3 loop spans 18 amino acids. The CDR3 DNA reads as TGTGCCAGTAGTATTAACCCACGACAGCTTTATAGCAATCAGCCCCAGCATTTT. The encoded protein is CASSINPRQLYSNQPQHF.

The V call is TRBV9, the J call TRBJ1-2; no reliable D call. V was shortened by 4 bases and J by 8 bases, with 18 bases between the two germline ends. Germline values: CDR1 SGDLS, CDR2 YYNGEE. CDR3 length: 14 residues. The CDR3 DNA reads as TGTGCCAGCAGCCCAGAGATTCAGGTCGGAGGCTACACCTTC. Protein sequence: CASSPEIQVGGYTF. Variable domain in full (rest from reference TRBV9 and TRBJ1-2): DSGVTQTPKHLITATGQRVTLRCSPRSGDLSVYWYQQSLDQGLQFLIQYYNGEERAKGNILERFSAQQFPDLHSELNLSSLELGDSALYFCASSPEIQVGGYTFGSGTRLTVV.

This chain joins TRBV5-1 and TRBJ1-1, with D tentatively TRBD1 (5 bases). Looked up from germline, CDR1 is SGHRS and CDR2 is YFSETQ. CDR3 length: 13 residues. The V gene lost 4 bases and the J gene lost 5 bases, with 12 bases spanning the gap. The CDR3 DNA is TGCGCCAGCAGCCGCCTGGGGCAGACTGAAGCTTTCTTT. Its translation is CASSRLGQTEAFF. The variable domain in full, completed from reference TRBV5-1 and TRBJ1-1, reads KAGVTQTPRYLIKTRGQQVTLSCSPISGHRSVSWYQQTPGQGLQFLFEYFSETQRNKGNFPGRFSGRQFSNSRSEMNVSTLELGDSALYLCASSRLGQTEAFFGQGTRLTVV.

The chain joins TRBV6-4 to TRBJ1-1; TRBD1 is a possible D gene (5 bases). Germline CDR1 is MRHNA and CDR2 is SNTAGT. There are 12 residues in the CDR3. V was cut by 9 bases and J by 3 bases, with 11 bases left in between. The CDR3 DNA reads TGTGCCAGGACAGTCAGGGACACTGAAGCTTTCTTT. Protein sequence: CARTVRDTEAFF.

The CDR3 sequence is CASSLSDYGYTF. The CDR3 bases are TGTGCCAGCAGCCTCAGTGACTATGGCTACACCTTC. V is TRBV7-9 and J is TRBJ1-2; D gene uncertain. Germline lookup yields CDR1 SEHNR and CDR2 FQNEAQ (reference sequence). Deletions cut 5 bases from V and 3 bases from J, with 7 bases between. This CDR3 comprises 12 residues.

This chain joins TRBV28 and TRBJ2-2; 13 bases map to TRBD2. V lost 1 base to trimming and J lost 6 bases; unmatched junction nucleotides: 2. Per the germline V gene, CDR1 is MDHEN and CDR2 is SYDVKM. The CDR3 totals 16 residues. CDR3 region: CASSLLLAGGPGELFF. As DNA, the CDR3 is TGTGCCAGCAGTTTATTACTAGCGGGAGGGCCCGGGGAGCTGTTTTTT.

V is TRBV4-1 and J is TRBJ2-3, with 8 bases lining up with TRBD1. The trim removed 4 bases at V and 0 bases at J, leaving 3 bases unmatched. Germline loops: CDR1 MGHRA, CDR2 YSYEKL. This CDR3 spans 15 amino acids. This chain's CDR3 is CASSLRTGSTDTQYF. The CDR3 DNA is TGCGCCAGCAGCCTCCGGACAGGGAGCACAGATACGCAGTATTTT.

This chain connects TRBV6-5 to TRBJ2-3; 8 bases line up with TRBD1. The CDR3 is 16 residues long. Per the germline V gene, CDR1 is MNHEY and CDR2 is SVGAGI. After removal of 0 bases from V and 2 bases from J, the junction contained 4 bases not matched to a gene. This CDR3 is CASSYSWTGNTDTQYF. The CDR3 DNA sequence: TGTGCCAGCAGTTACTCCTGGACAGGGAACACAGATACGCAGTATTTT.

The chain uses TRBV9 and TRBJ2-5; TRBD2 agrees at 10 bases. CDR1 SGDLS and CDR2 YYNGEE come from the germline V gene. The length of the CDR3 is 15 residues. V lost 3 bases and J lost 1; bases outside the gene matches: 3. The CDR3, as DNA: TGTGCCAGCAGCGGGATAGCGGGGGGCCAAGAGACCCAGTACTTC. This encodes CASSGIAGGQETQYF.

The rearrangement uses TRBV10-3 and TRBJ1-4; the D is unclear. Per the germline V gene, CDR1 is ENHRY and CDR2 is SYGVKD. There are 15 residues in the CDR3. With 3 bases removed from V and 4 bases from J, the gap between germline ends came to 12 bases. CDR3 in amino acids: CAISDGREGNEKLFF. The CDR3 DNA reads TGTGCCATCAGTGATGGGAGGGAGGGTAATGAAAAACTGTTTTTT.

This clone was observed a handful of times. This chain uses TRBV5-1 with TRBJ2-1, with 11 bases fitting TRBD2. Germline V gives CDR1 SGHRS, CDR2 YFSETQ. Trimming at V came to 6 bases and at J to 3 bases, leaving 8 bases not matched to a gene. The CDR3 is 16 amino acids. The CDR3 reads CASIPGSGGDYNEQFF. Written as DNA, the CDR3 is TGCGCCAGCATTCCGGGTAGCGGGGGGGACTACAATGAGCAGTTCTTC.

This chain links TRBV2 with TRBJ1-1; D remains unclear. In germline, CDR1 is SNHLY, CDR2 FYNNEI. The CDR3 extends over 13 amino acids. The V and J ends lost 7 bases and 0 bases respectively, with 9 bases between them. The CDR3 region has the DNA TGTGCCAGCAACCTGGCCTTGAACACTGAAGCTTTCTTT. Translation: CASNLALNTEAFF.

V and J are TRBV14 and TRBJ2-1; maybe TRBD1 (5 bases). CDR3 size: 13 residues. Trimming pared 6 bases from V and 6 bases from J, leaving 12 bases between. Germline CDR1 reads SGHDN; CDR2 reads FVKESK. The CDR3 here is CASRPTGFNEQFF. DNA of the CDR3: TGTGCCAGCAGACCTACAGGATTCAATGAGCAGTTCTTC. Complete variable domain (other parts from reference TRBV14 and TRBJ2-1): EAGVTQFPSHSVIEKGQTVTLRCDPISGHDNLYWYRRVMGKEIKFLLHFVKESKQDESGMPNNRFLAERTGGTYSTLKVQPAELEDSGVYFCASRPTGFNEQFFGPGTRLTVL.

The CDR3 bases are TGTGCCAGCAGTTACTATCGACAGGGTCCCTACGAGCAGTACTTC. Its translation is CASSYYRQGPYEQYF. V and J are TRBV6-5 and TRBJ2-7, with 7 bases matching TRBD1. The V gene's germline CDR1 is MNHEY and CDR2 SVGAGI. The CDR3 loop spans 15 amino acids. V gave up 1 base and J gave up 2 bases; unmatched junction bases: 5.

V and J are TRBV28 and TRBJ1-5, with a weak D call TRBD1 (5 bases). Germline CDR1 is MDHEN and CDR2 is SYDVKM. V was pared by 5 bases and J by 9 bases, with 17 bases between. This CDR3 has 14 amino acids. The CDR3: CASSLIWGGWPQHF. The CDR3 coding sequence is TGTGCCAGCAGTCTCATTTGGGGCGGCTGGCCCCAGCATTTT.

The V gene is TRBV27, the J gene TRBJ2-5; 10 positions agree with TRBD1. Germline values: CDR1 MNHEY, CDR2 SMNVEV (reference sequence). Unmatched junction bases numbered 14, after V lost 7 bases and J lost 6 bases. This CDR3 is 16 amino acids long. The chain's CDR3 is CASIPGQGMDSKTQYF. CDR3 in DNA: TGTGCCAGCATCCCGGGACAGGGGATGGATTCGAAGACCCAGTACTTC.